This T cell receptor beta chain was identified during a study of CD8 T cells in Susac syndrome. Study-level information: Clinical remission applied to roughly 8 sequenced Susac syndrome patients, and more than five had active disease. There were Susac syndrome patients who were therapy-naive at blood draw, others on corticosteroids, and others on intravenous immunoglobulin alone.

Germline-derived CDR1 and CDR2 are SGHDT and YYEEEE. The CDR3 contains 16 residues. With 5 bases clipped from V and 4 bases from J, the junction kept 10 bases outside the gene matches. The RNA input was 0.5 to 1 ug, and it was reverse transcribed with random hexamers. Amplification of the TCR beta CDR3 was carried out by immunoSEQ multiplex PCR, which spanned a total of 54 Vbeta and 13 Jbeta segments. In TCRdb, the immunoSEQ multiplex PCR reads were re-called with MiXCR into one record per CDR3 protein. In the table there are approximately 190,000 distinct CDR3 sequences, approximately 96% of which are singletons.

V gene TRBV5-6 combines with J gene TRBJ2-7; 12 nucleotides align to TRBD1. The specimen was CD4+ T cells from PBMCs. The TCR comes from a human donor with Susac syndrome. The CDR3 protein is CASSWGGTGGSYEQYF. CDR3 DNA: TGTGCCAGCAGTTGGGGCGGGACAGGGGGCTCGTACGAGCAGTACTTC.